Following are 16 T cell receptor beta chains from one sample sequenced in a study of Graves' ophthalmopathy and Graves' hyperthyroidism (dated by TCRdb to between 2018 and 2020). This sample was sequenced with an Illumina HiSeq 2000. TCR beta CDR3 regions were amplified from RNA transcripts for repertoire sequencing. The first round was an RT-PCR using HTBI primers with the Qiagen OneStep RT-PCR kit, and this first round was followed by a second-round multiplex PCR, then size selection and purification. Using fastp trimming at Q25 and MiXCR clonotype assembly, TCRdb reanalyzed the public sequencing data and kept in-frame beta chains. For every CDR3 protein sequence, its rows merge into one entry that carries the most common genes and DNA. Counted in this sample were around 600,000 distinct CDR3 sequences; about 38% of them appeared once. More than 3% of the sample belongs to the ten largest clones.

Sequencing input: peripheral blood. Receptors were obtained from an adult man with Graves' ophthalmopathy.

In this sample, this clonotype turned up many times. The gene calls are TRBV20-1 and TRBJ1-6; a weak D match, TRBD1 (6 bases). Germline lookup yields CDR1 DFQATT and CDR2 SNEGSKA (reference sequence). CDR3 length: 14 residues. Trimming left V 3 bases short and J 4 bases short, with 10 bases between. As DNA, the CDR3 is TGCAGTGCTAGCCGGACAGAGTATAATTCACCCCTCCACTTT. Translating gives CSASRTEYNSPLHF.

The table lists this clonotype with a few counts. This rearrangement joins TRBV7-9 to TRBJ2-7; 7 bases map to TRBD2. With 11 bases clipped from V and 3 bases from J, the junction kept 7 bases outside the gene matches. CDR3 length: 12 residues. CDR1 is SEHNR, CDR2 FQNEAQ, per germline (reference sequence). DNA of the CDR3: TGTGCCTCGGGGAGGGTAGGCTACGAGCAGTACTTC. This translates into CASGRVGYEQYF.

This rearrangement joins TRBV25-1 to TRBJ2-7, with TRBD2 matching over 8 bases. Per the germline V gene, CDR1 is MGHDK and CDR2 is SYGVNS. The CDR3 has 17 amino acids. V lost 4 bases and J lost 2; bases outside the gene matches: 13. The CDR3 nucleotides read TGTGCCAGCAGTGCTTACGGTACGGCGGGAGGTACCTACGAGCAGTACTTC. Its translation: CASSAYGTAGGTYEQYF.

The chain joins TRBV12-3 or TRBV12-4 to TRBJ1-4, with 9 bases that match TRBD1. There are 15 residues in the CDR3. V dropped 6 bases and J dropped 10; count of bases not matched to a gene: 12. CDR3 amino acids: CASSQQGAVPGKLFF. The CDR3 coding sequence is TGTGCCAGCAGCCAACAGGGGGCTGTACCTGGAAAACTGTTTTTT.

V is TRBV2 and J is TRBJ1-4; 7 nucleotides align to TRBD1. This CDR3 comprises 14 residues. With 6 bases clipped from V and 6 bases from J, the junction kept 7 bases outside the gene matches. Germline CDR1 is SNHLY and CDR2 is FYNNEI. In DNA form, the CDR3 reads TGTGCCAGCAGCCCAGACAGGGTGGATGAAAAACTGTTTTTT. Amino acid sequence: CASSPDRVDEKLFF.

This clonotype appeared many times. Mismatch with germline at one junction end may stem from a read error. V usage is TRBV2 and J usage is TRBJ1-1; D call uncertain. The CDR3 extends over 8 amino acids. Germline CDR1 and CDR2: SNHLY and FYNNEI. CDR3: CASREAFF. The CDR3 DNA reads TGTGCCAGCAGGGAAGCTTTCTTT.

The chain links TRBV20-1 to TRBJ1-4; D is perhaps TRBD1 (5 bases). CDR3 length equals 16 residues. Looked up from germline, CDR1 is DFQATT and CDR2 is SNEGSKA (reference sequence). V lost 3 bases to trimming and J lost 2 bases, with 16 bases between them. The CDR3 DNA reads as TGCAGTGCTAGGGGCCTAGGGGAAAGTACTAATGAAAAACTGTTTTTT. This codes for CSARGLGESTNEKLFF.

Regarding this clonotype: The missing conserved phenylalanine or tryptophan at the end of this CDR3 makes a read error likely. The rearrangement uses TRBV11-1 and TRBJ2-5; D remains unclear. Between the trimmed V and J ends, which lost 1 base and 4 bases, there was a span of 13 bases. This CDR3 comprises 15 residues. Per the germline V gene, CDR1 is SGHAT and CDR2 is FQDESV (reference sequence). In DNA, the CDR3 is TGTGCCAGCAGCTTAGGAGCAGGTGCCATAGAGACCCAGTACTTG. Encoded protein: CASSLGAGAIETQYL.

This clonotype showed up many times. The rearrangement links TRBV19 to TRBJ1-5; no definite D call. V shed 6 bases and J shed 0 bases, with 12 bases lying between them. The CDR3 covers 15 residues. The germline CDR1 and CDR2 sequences are LNHDA and SQIVND (reference sequence). The CDR3 region has the DNA TGTGCCAGTAGGGACGGAGGCTATAGCAATCAGCCCCAGCATTTT. This codes for CASRDGGYSNQPQHF.

This clonotype has ten or more counts. This chain connects TRBV12-3 or TRBV12-4 to TRBJ1-2; D remains ambiguous. The CDR3 contains 14 residues. V gave up 4 bases and J gave up 4 bases, with 13 bases separating them. The CDR3 loop is CASSSRGAGYGYTF. The CDR3 DNA reads as TGTGCCAGCAGTTCTCGTGGAGCAGGCTATGGCTACACCTTC.

The chain employs TRBV10-3 and TRBJ1-6; 7 bases are a match to TRBD1. The CDR3 length is 13 residues. The ends lost 10 bases at V and 8 bases at J; junction bases unmatched: 8. The germline V gene encodes CDR1 ENHRY and CDR2 SYGVKD. CDR3 in amino acids: CATLRGLDSPLHF. CDR3 DNA: TGTGCCACTCTGAGGGGGCTTGATTCACCCCTCCACTTT.

Details on this clonotype: Just one base apart from a much larger clone, this may be a read error. The chain combines TRBV7-2 with TRBJ1-2; D unclear. Germline CDR1 reads SGHTA; CDR2 reads FQGNSA. This CDR3 region has 14 residues. The CDR3 coding sequence is TGCGCCAGCAGCCAAGATTTTGAAGCCTCGTCCTTGACCTTC. Its translation is CASSQDFEASSLTF.

On this clonotype itself: This sequence may be a read error, since a much larger clone differs from it by one base. This chain connects TRBV10-3 to TRBJ1-2, with a possible D match to TRBD1 (6 bases). V shed 11 bases and J shed 7 bases, with 17 bases lying between them. The CDR3 consists of 12 residues. Germline V lookup: CDR1 ENHRY, CDR2 SYGVKD. The CDR3 reads CAGRIQGGGYTF. DNA for the CDR3: TGTGCCGGCAGGATACAGGGAGGTGGCTACACCTTC.

The chain combines TRBV19 with TRBJ2-3, with 10 bases aligning to TRBD2. Germline V gene sequence: CDR1 LNHDA, CDR2 SQIVND (reference sequence). This CDR3 spans 14 amino acids. V lost 8 bases to trimming and J lost 3 bases; unmatched junction nucleotides: 5. In nucleotides, the CDR3 is TGTGCCAGTCTAGCGGGAGCTCAAACAGATACGCAGTATTTT. Protein: CASLAGAQTDTQYF.

At least ten counts were recorded for this clonotype. The rearrangement uses TRBV6-6 and TRBJ2-7; D is undetermined. Trimming left V 2 bases short and J 2 bases short, with 4 bases between. The V gene's germline CDR1 is MNHNY and CDR2 SVGAGI (reference sequence). The CDR3 consists of 12 residues. The CDR3 reads CASSYGTYEQYF. The DNA of the CDR3 is TGTGCCAGCAGTTACGGAACCTACGAGCAGTACTTC.

This clonotype occurred many times. The chain combines TRBV7-8 with TRBJ2-7, with D possibly matching TRBD1 (6 bases). CDR1 is SGHVS and CDR2 is FQNEAQ in the germline V gene. CDR3 length: 14 residues. V was pared by 4 bases and J by 2 bases, with 12 bases between. This CDR3 reads CASSSGQRPYEQYF. The CDR3 region has the DNA TGTGCCAGCAGCTCTGGACAGAGACCCTACGAGCAGTACTTC.